This passage covers 5 T cell receptor beta chains from one sample sequenced in a study of Graves' ophthalmopathy and Graves' hyperthyroidism. RNA transcripts served as template for amplifying TCR beta CDR3 sequences. Second-round multiplex PCR came after a first-round RT-PCR that employed HTBI primers. TCRdb itself ran the multiplex PCR reads through MiXCR, one entry per CDR3 protein. The data contain 340,000 or so distinct CDR3 sequences, roughly 16% of them singletons. Sequencing input: peripheral blood. The receptors stem from an adult man with Graves' ophthalmopathy.

This clonotype occurred many times. The rearrangement uses TRBV19 and TRBJ2-4; tentative D call: TRBD2 (6 bases). CDR1 and CDR2 from the germline V gene are LNHDA and SQIVND (reference sequence). V gave up 8 bases and J gave up 0 bases, with 20 bases separating them. This CDR3 is built from 17 residues. CDR3 sequence: CASSPEAGRLAKNIQYF. In DNA, the CDR3 is TGTGCCAGTTCCCCCGAGGCGGGACGTTTAGCCAAAAACATTCAGTACTTC.

This clonotype was counted only a few times. J is TRBJ2-2 and V is TRBV6-1; D call uncertain. The CDR3 has 11 residues. V shed 7 bases and J shed 6 bases, with 6 bases lying between them. Per germline, CDR1 MNHNS and CDR2 SASEGT. CDR3 in amino acids: CASTYAGELFF. CDR3 DNA: TGTGCCAGCACCTACGCCGGGGAGCTGTTTTTT.

This clonotype has ten or more counts. This chain uses TRBV11-2 with TRBJ2-5, with D possibly matching TRBD2 (6 bases). This CDR3 comprises 16 residues. Germline assignment: CDR1 SGHAT and CDR2 FQNNGV. V gave up 4 bases and J gave up 2 bases, with 17 bases separating them. The CDR3, as DNA: TGTGCCAGCAGCTCCCTCCGGGACTCGCGACAAGAGACCCAGTACTTC. Translation gives CASSSLRDSRQETQYF.

This clonotype appeared many times. The chain recombines TRBV4-1 with TRBJ1-3; D unclear. Trimming took off 0 bases at V and 1 base at J, with 10 bases between the two ends. CDR1 is MGHRA, CDR2 YSYEKL, per germline. This CDR3 comprises 16 residues. The chain's CDR3 is CASSQDWSSSGNTIYF. The CDR3 DNA reads TGCGCCAGCAGCCAAGATTGGTCGAGTTCTGGAAACACCATATATTTT.

The chain recombines TRBV9 with TRBJ1-1, with a possible D match to TRBD1 (6 bases). This CDR3 comprises 13 residues. V lost 6 bases and J lost 4, with 13 bases in between. Germline V gene sequence: CDR1 SGDLS, CDR2 YYNGEE. This CDR3 is CASTPGAGTEAFF. The CDR3 region has the DNA TGTGCCAGCACCCCGGGGGCCGGCACTGAAGCTTTCTTT.